Listed below are T cell receptor beta chains from one sample, sequenced in a study of cytomegalovirus exposure and HLA in healthy donors. TCRdb's copy holds only in-frame clones and misses some; the assay was immunoSEQ multiplex PCR. The listing records 60,000 to 75,000 clones. What was sequenced was PBMCs. The source of these receptors is a woman under 40 in good health and CMV-seronegative. CDR3s include the opening cysteine and the closing phenylalanine or tryptophan. The D gene is left open where the match is weak.

>TRBD2|TRBV4-1|TRBJ2-1
TGCGCCAGCAGCCACCCAGTGCGGGGGGCCTACAATGAGCAGTTCTTC
CASSHPVRGAYNEQFF
>TRBD1|TRBV9|TRBJ1-1
TGTGCCAGCAGCGGAAGGACAGGGCCCTTTAACACTGAAGCTTTCTTT
CASSGRTGPFNTEAFF
>NA|TRBV6-5|TRBJ2-5
TGTGCCAGCAGCCTAAGAGGGGGTCAAGAGACCCAGTACTTC
CASSLRGGQETQYF
>NA|TRBV19|TRBJ2-3
TGTGCCAGTAGTAAAATACTAGTGCGGACAGATACGCAGTATTTT
CASSKILVRTDTQYF
>NA|TRBV6-1|TRBJ2-1
TGTGCCAGCAGTGAAGCTCCCCCGGCAAGAGGCAATGAGCAGTTCTTC
CASSEAPPARGNEQFF
>NA|TRBV6-1|TRBJ1-1
TGTGCCAGCAGACCGGGACAATCCATCCTGGGAGCTTTCTTT
CASRPGQSILGAFF
>NA|TRBV7-2|TRBJ2-3
TGTGCCAGCAGCTTACTAGAGGCGCAGTATTTT
CASSLLEAQYF
>NA|TRBV7-3|TRBJ1-5
TGTGCCAGCAGCCCTGGGCAAAATCAGCCCCAGCATTTT
CASSPGQNQPQHF
>NA|TRBV19|TRBJ1-2
TGTGCCAGCAGACCTCCACGGGAGGATGTGGATACTGGCTACACCTTC
CASRPPREDVDTGYTF
>NA|TRBV7-2|TRBJ2-7
TGTGCCAGCAGCTTAGGAGGGTATTCCGACTACGAGCAGTACTTC
CASSLGGYSDYEQYF
>NA|TRBV6-5|TRBJ2-1
TGTGCCAGCAGTTATTCTTTAATCAATGAGCAGTTCTTC
CASSYSLINEQFF
>TRBD2|TRBV7-8|TRBJ2-7
TGTGCCAGCAGCCTAGCGGGAGGCGAGCAGTACTTC
CASSLAGGEQYF
>NA|TRBV7-9|TRBJ1-6
TGTGCCAGCAGCTTAGCCACAGGGTTTTCACCCCTCCACTTT
CASSLATGFSPLHF
>NA|TRBV18|TRBJ1-2
TGTGCCAGCTCCCCAAGCGGGCCGACTACATATGGCTACACCTTC
CASSPSGPTTYGYTF
>NA|TRBV5-1|TRBJ2-3
TGCGCCAGCATAAGAGGGCCGATGTTCTCAGATACGCAGTATTTT
CASIRGPMFSDTQYF
>NA|TRBV4-2|TRBJ2-7
TGTGCCAGCAGCCATGGGCAGAGCTCCTACGAGCAGTACTTC
CASSHGQSSYEQYF
>NA|TRBV9|TRBJ2-1
TGTGCCAGCAGCGCGGACCCCACGAGGGCCGAGCAGTTCTTC
CASSADPTRAEQFF
>NA|TRBV7-9|TRBJ1-4
TGTGCCAGCAGACCCGAGGTTTCCCCTAATGAAAAACTGTTTTTT
CASRPEVSPNEKLFF
>TRBD1|TRBV11-3|TRBJ2-2
TGTGCCAGCAGCGGGGGCGGGACAGGGGCCACCGGGGAGCTGTTTTTT
CASSGGGTGATGELFF
>TRBD2|TRBV9|TRBJ2-5
TGTGCCAGCAGCGTAGCCCCACTAGCGAGAGAGACCCAGTACTTC
CASSVAPLARETQYF
>TRBD2|TRBV9|TRBJ2-1
TGTGCCAGCAGCCCCCGGGGAGCGACTAGCGGATTTGACAATGAGCAGTTCTTC
CASSPRGATSGFDNEQFF
>TRBD2|TRBV19|TRBJ2-5
TGTGCCAGTACCCTAAGCGGGGGGGGAGGGGAGACCCAGTACTTC
CASTLSGGGGETQYF
>NA|TRBV29-1|TRBJ2-1
TGCAGCGTTGACAGGAATGAGCAGTTCTTC
CSVDRNEQFF
>NA|TRBV5-6|TRBJ1-5
TGTGCCAGCAGCCTTGGACTGTTCAATCAGCCCCAGCATTTT
CASSLGLFNQPQHF
>TRBD1|TRBV28|TRBJ2-5
TGTGCCAGCAGTTCGTCCGGGACAGTTCAAGAGACCCAGTACTTC
CASSSSGTVQETQYF
>TRBD1|TRBV19|TRBJ1-1
TGTGCCAGTAGTATAGCCCGGGACAGGTCTCAAAGGGGCACTGAAGCTTTCTTT
CASSIARDRSQRGTEAFF
>TRBD1|TRBV5-1|TRBJ1-2
TGCGCCAGCAGCTTGGGGTCCCCAGGGGGCGGTTCCCACACCTTC
CASSLGSPGGGSHTF
>NA|TRBV6-1|TRBJ1-5
TGTGCCAGCATTATTGGGGGGTTTGGCAATCAGCCCCAGCATTTT
CASIIGGFGNQPQHF
>TRBD2|TRBV18|TRBJ2-1
TGTGCCAGCTCACCAGTCAGCGGGGCCAACAATGAGCAGTTCTTC
CASSPVSGANNEQFF
>NA|TRBV6-1|TRBJ1-3
TGTGCCAGCAGTGACACAGGGTTCTTCTCTGGAAACACCATATATTTT
CASSDTGFFSGNTIYF
>TRBD1|TRBV10-3|TRBJ1-5
TGTGCCATCAGTGACCCGGGACAGGGCAATCAGCCCCAGCATTTT
CAISDPGQGNQPQHF
>TRBD1|TRBV18|TRBJ2-5
TGTGCCAGCTCACCCCCTGTGGGACAGGGTATCAAGACCCAGTACTTC
CASSPPVGQGIKTQYF
>NA|TRBV7-2|TRBJ1-6
TGTGCCAGCAGCTCTTCAGGTGCCAGCTCCTATAATTCACCCCTCCACTTT
CASSSSGASSYNSPLHF
>NA|TRBV4-3|TRBJ1-2
TGCGCCAGCAGCCTAAACGGGCAGGGAGGGAACTATGGCTACACCTTC
CASSLNGQGGNYGYTF
>NA|TRBV6-6|TRBJ2-4
TGTGCCAGCAGTTACTCGGGCAGGGTAGCCAAAAACATTCAGTACTTC
CASSYSGRVAKNIQYF
>TRBD1|TRBV6-5|TRBJ2-2
TGTGCCAGCAGTGCCGGGACAGGGACCGGGGAGCTGTTTTTT
CASSAGTGTGELFF
>TRBD1|TRBV11-2|TRBJ1-2
TGTGCCAGCAGCTCGCGGGACAGAGCTAACTATGGCTACACCTTC
CASSSRDRANYGYTF
>TRBD1|TRBV4-1|TRBJ2-2
TGCGCCAGCAGCCCGGACGACAGGGGAAACACCGGGGAGCTGTTTTTT
CASSPDDRGNTGELFF
>NA|TRBV27|TRBJ1-2
TGTGCCAGCAGCCTAACAGGGTTGGGAACCTATGGCTACACCTTC
CASSLTGLGTYGYTF
>NA|TRBV6-5|TRBJ1-2
TGTGCCAGCAGTTACCGGGGGGTGCCCTATGGCTACACCTTC
CASSYRGVPYGYTF
>TRBD2|TRBV4-2|TRBJ2-7
TGTGCCAGCAGCCAAGTCGGCAGCGGGAGCGTAGACGAGCAGTACTTC
CASSQVGSGSVDEQYF
>NA|TRBV5-1|TRBJ1-1
TGCGCCAGCAGCTACGAACTCCTGAACACTGAAGCTTTCTTT
CASSYELLNTEAFF
>NA|TRBV30|TRBJ1-2
TGTGCCTGGATGTCTGTTCGGCCCAGGGGATATGGCTACACCTTC
CAWMSVRPRGYGYTF
>TRBD2|TRBV5-1|TRBJ2-1
TGCGCCAGCAGCTTAGGACTAGCGGGGGTTGAAGAGCAGTTCTTC
CASSLGLAGVEEQFF
>NA|TRBV18|TRBJ1-6
TGTGCCAGCTCACCCGGGACATACGAAAATTCACACCTCCACTTT
CASSPGTYENSHLHF
>NA|TRBV30|TRBJ1-1
TGTGCCTGGAACTTCGGTGCCACTGAAGCTTTCTTT
CAWNFGATEAFF